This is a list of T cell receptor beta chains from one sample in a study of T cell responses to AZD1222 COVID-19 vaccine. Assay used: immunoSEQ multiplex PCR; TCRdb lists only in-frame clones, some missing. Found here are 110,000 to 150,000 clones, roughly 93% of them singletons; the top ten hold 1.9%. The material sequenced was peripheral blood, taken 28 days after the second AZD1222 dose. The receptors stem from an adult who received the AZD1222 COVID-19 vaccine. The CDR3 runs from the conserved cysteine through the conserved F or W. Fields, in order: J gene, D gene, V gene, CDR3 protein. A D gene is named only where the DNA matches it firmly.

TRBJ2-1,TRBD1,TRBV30,CAWSSGTGAYNEQFF
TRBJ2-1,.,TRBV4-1,CASNTPGGLSGEQFF
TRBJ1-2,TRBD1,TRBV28,CASSFDRGVYGYTF
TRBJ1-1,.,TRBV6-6,CASKKETMNTEAFF
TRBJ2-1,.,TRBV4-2,CASSQDAPDEQFF
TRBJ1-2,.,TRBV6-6,CASSYGVRGGGYTF
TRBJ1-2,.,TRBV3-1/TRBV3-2,CASSQGLGDGYTF
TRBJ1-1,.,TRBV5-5,CASSLGGGDTEAFF
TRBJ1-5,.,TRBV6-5,CARGPQPQHF
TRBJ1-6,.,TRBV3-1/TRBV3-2,CASSQGPVRALHF
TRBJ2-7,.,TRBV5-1,CASSLPGTVGEQYF
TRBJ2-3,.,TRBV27,CASIQSGGGRPTDTQYF
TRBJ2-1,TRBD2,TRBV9,CASSPGLAAYNEQFF
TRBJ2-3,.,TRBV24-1,CATSEGGHRDTQYF
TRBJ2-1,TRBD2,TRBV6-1,CASSEGAGGAYNEQFF
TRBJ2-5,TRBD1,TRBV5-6,CASSLTGVGETQYF
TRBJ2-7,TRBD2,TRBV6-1,CASSEAWVAGYEQYF
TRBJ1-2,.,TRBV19,CASSIAAANYGYTF
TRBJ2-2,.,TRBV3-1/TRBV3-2,CASSQGGRGANGELFF
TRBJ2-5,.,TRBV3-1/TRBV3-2,CASSRAGLAQYF